This T cell receptor beta chain came from a study of T cell repertoires in ileal Crohn's disease. Turning to the study itself: At surgery, around 36% of patients smoked, with median disease duration about 7.9 years. About half received postoperative treatment, some 10 with thiopurines and under 20 anti-TNF.

Some clones are missing from TCRdb's copy, which holds only in-frame ones; the method was immunoSEQ multiplex PCR. The table shows approximately 12,000 clones, with about 70% occurring only once. This clone is medium-sized within its sample. Antigen: not known. Study observations and caveats: Endoscopic recurrence occurred in every patient whose clonality exceeded 26.8%.

Time point reported: neoterminal ileum biopsy at postoperative endoscopy, about 6 months after surgery. The sequencing input was ileal tissue. This TCR was recovered from an adult with Crohn's disease.

The CDR3: CASSWLAGGGADTQYF. CDR3 in DNA: TGTGCCAGCAGCTGGCTAGCGGGGGGTGGGGCAGATACGCAGTATTTT. This rearrangement joins TRBV5-4 to TRBJ2-3, with 11 positions matching TRBD2. J was trimmed by 4 bases and V by 3 bases; bases with no gene match: 7. This CDR3 contains 16 residues. Germline V CDR1 and CDR2: SGHNT, YYREEE (reference sequence). Variable domain in full (rest from reference TRBV5-4 and TRBJ2-3): ETGVTQSPTHLIKTRGQQVTLRCSSQSGHNTVSWYQQALGQGPQFIFQYYREEENGRGNFPPRFSGLQFPNYSSELNVNALELDDSALYLCASSWLAGGGADTQYFGPGTRLTVL.